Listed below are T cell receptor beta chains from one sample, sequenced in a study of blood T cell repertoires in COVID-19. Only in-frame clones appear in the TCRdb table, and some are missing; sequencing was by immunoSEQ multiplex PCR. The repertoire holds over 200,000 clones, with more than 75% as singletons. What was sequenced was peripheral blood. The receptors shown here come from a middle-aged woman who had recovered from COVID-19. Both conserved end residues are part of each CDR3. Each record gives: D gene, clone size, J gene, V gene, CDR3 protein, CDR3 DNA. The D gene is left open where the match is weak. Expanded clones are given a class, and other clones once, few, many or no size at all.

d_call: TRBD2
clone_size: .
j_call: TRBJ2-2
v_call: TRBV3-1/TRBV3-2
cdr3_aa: CASSQEGLAGVGTGELFF
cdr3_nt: TGTGCCAGCAGCCAAGAAGGGCTAGCGGGAGTTGGCACCGGGGAGCTGTTTTTT

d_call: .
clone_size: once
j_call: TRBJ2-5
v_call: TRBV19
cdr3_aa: CASSIGGGIFWEETQYF
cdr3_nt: TGTGCCAGTAGTATTGGGGGGGGCATTTTCTGGGAAGAGACCCAGTACTTC

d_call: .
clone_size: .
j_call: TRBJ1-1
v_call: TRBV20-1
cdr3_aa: CSARAWRAFF
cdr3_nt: TGCAGTGCTAGAGCGTGGAGAGCTTTCTTT

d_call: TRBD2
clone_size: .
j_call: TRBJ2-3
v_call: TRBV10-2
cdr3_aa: CASSEIRFPVGLAPLTGDTQYF
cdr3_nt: TGCGCCAGCAGCGAGATCAGATTCCCGGTGGGACTAGCGCCTCTAACGGGGGATACGCAGTATTTT

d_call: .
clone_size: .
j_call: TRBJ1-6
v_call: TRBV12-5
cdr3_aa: CASGLVRGDYNSPLHF
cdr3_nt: TGTGCTAGTGGTTTGGTACGGGGGGACTATAATTCACCCCTCCACTTT

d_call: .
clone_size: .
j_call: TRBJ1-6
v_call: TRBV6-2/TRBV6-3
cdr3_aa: CASTPGRRGQGISPLHF
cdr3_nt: TGTGCCAGCACCCCCGGGAGGAGGGGCCAGGGGATTTCACCCCTCCACTTT

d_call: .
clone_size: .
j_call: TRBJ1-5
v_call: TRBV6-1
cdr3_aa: CAAQGPNQPQHF
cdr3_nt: TGTGCCGCACAGGGTCCTAATCAGCCCCAGCATTTT

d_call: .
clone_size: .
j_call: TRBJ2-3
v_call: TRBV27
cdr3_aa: CASSLGSGPRDTQYF
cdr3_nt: TGTGCCAGCAGTTTGGGGAGTGGGCCCAGGGATACGCAGTATTTT

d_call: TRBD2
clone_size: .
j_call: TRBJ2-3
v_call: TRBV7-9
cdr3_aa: CASRPTSDTDTQYF
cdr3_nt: TGTGCCAGCAGGCCTACTAGCGATACAGATACGCAGTATTTT

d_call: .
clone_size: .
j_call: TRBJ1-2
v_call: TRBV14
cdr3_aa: CASSPQTAFYGYTF
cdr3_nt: TGTGCCAGCAGCCCCCAGACAGCCTTCTATGGCTACACCTTC

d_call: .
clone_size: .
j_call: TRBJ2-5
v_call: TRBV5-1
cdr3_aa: CASSLAGRGETQYF
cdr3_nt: TGCGCCAGCAGCTTGGCCGGTAGGGGAGAGACCCAGTACTTC